These 12 T cell receptor beta chains originate from one sample sequenced in a study of blood T cell repertoires in COVID-19. The repertoire was sequenced with immunoSEQ multiplex PCR; TCRdb's copy has only in-frame clones and lacks some. The sample has 500,000 or so clones; approximately 86% are singletons. Sequences were obtained from PBMCs or T cells enriched from blood (not recorded which). Every receptor here comes from a woman between 18 and 29 years old who had recovered from COVID-19.

The chain employs TRBV3-1 (or the pseudogene TRBV3-2) and TRBJ2-5; 10 bases are shared with TRBD2. The germline CDR1 and CDR2 sequences are LGHDT and YNNKEL (reference sequence). The CDR3 covers 19 residues. Trimming removed 1 base from V and 2 bases from J; junction bases left unmatched: 13. The CDR3: CASSQAPIILAGVQETQYF. Here the CDR3 DNA reads TGTGCCAGCAGCCAAGCCCCCATCATCCTAGCGGGGGTGCAAGAGACCCAGTACTTC.

The rearrangement uses TRBV18 and TRBJ1-1, with TRBD1 matching over 8 bases. The CDR3 sequence is 14 residues long. Germline V gives CDR1 KGHSH, CDR2 LQKENI. Trimming removed 4 bases from V and 3 bases from J; junction bases left unmatched: 4. This CDR3 reads CASSLRGRDTEAFF. The DNA of the CDR3 is TGTGCCAGCTCACTCAGGGGGCGCGACACTGAAGCTTTCTTT. The full variable domain, with the rest looked up from reference TRBV18 and TRBJ1-1, is NAGVMQNPRHLVRRRGQEARLRCSPMKGHSHVYWYRQLPEEGLKFMVYLQKENIIDESGMPKERFSAEFPKEGPSILRIQQVVRGDSAAYFCASSLRGRDTEAFFGQGTRLTVV.

The CDR3 coding sequence is TGTGCCACTCAAGAGGGAGGGACTGAAGCTTTCTTT. This encodes CATQEGGTEAFF. The V and J genes are TRBV7-9 and TRBJ1-1, with unresolved D. Germline CDR1 and CDR2: SEHNR and FQNEAQ (reference sequence). This CDR3 is 12 amino acids long. V lost 10 bases to trimming and J lost 5 bases, with 14 bases between them.

V is TRBV5-1 and J is TRBJ1-2; perhaps TRBD1 as D (6 bases). The CDR3 runs to 15 residues. Germline CDR1 and CDR2: SGHRS and YFSETQ. The V gene lost 0 bases and the J gene lost 3 bases, with 12 bases spanning the gap. CDR3 loop: CASSLEEGGDYGYTF. In DNA, the CDR3 is TGCGCCAGCAGCTTGGAAGAGGGGGGGGACTATGGCTACACCTTC.

The genes are TRBV7-3 and TRBJ2-1; TRBD2 might be the D (5 bases). Trimming took off 3 bases at V and 7 bases at J, with 7 bases between the two ends. Germline V gives CDR1 SGHTA, CDR2 FQGTGA. The CDR3 runs 12 residues. The CDR3 sequence: CASSFSGNEQFF. The CDR3 bases are TGTGCCAGCAGCTTTTCGGGAAATGAGCAGTTCTTC.

The CDR3 sequence is CASSPGRAETNEKLFF. The CDR3 nucleotides read TGTGCCAGCTCACCCGGCAGGGCGGAAACTAATGAAAAACTGTTTTTT. The V and J genes are TRBV18 and TRBJ1-4, with D maybe TRBD1 (5 bases). Germline V gene lookup returns CDR1 KGHSH and CDR2 LQKENI. Trimming removed 3 bases at V and 1 base at J, with 12 bases between. The CDR3 covers 16 residues.

This chain links TRBV30 with TRBJ2-5; possible D gene TRBD1, 5 bases. The germline gives CDR1 GTSNPN, CDR2 SVGIG (reference sequence). Deletions cut 1 base from V and 7 bases from J, with 10 bases between. There are 12 residues in the CDR3. This CDR3 reads CAWSGVGVTQYF. CDR3 DNA: TGTGCCTGGAGTGGGGTAGGGGTGACCCAGTACTTC.

The table lists this clone with a few counts. V and J are TRBV27 and TRBJ1-1; D ambiguous. Trimming took off 6 bases at V and 9 bases at J, with 20 bases between the two ends. Germline V CDR1 and CDR2: MNHEY, SMNVEV (reference sequence). The CDR3 sequence is 14 residues long. The CDR3 nucleotides are TGTGCCAGCAGGGACGCAGCGAGGGTCGGAAAAGCTTTCTTT. Its protein is CASRDAARVGKAFF.

The chain uses TRBV11-3 and TRBJ2-1; D call uncertain. The CDR3 contains 12 residues. Per germline, CDR1 SGHNT and CDR2 YENEEA. Deletions cut 1 base from V and 7 bases from J, with 5 bases between. CDR3 sequence reads: CASSLGQNEQFF. In DNA form, the CDR3 reads TGTGCCAGCAGCTTAGGGCAAAATGAGCAGTTCTTC.

V gene TRBV19 combines with J gene TRBJ2-3; TRBD1 might be the D (5 bases). Germline V CDR1 and CDR2: LNHDA, SQIVND (reference sequence). The CDR3 spans 14 residues. Trimming removed 8 bases from V and 2 bases from J, with 14 bases in between. CDR3 protein: CASRLGADTDTQYF. The CDR3 nucleotides read TGTGCCAGTCGCCTAGGGGCGGACACAGATACGCAGTATTTT.

The genes are TRBV19 and TRBJ2-3, with 9 nucleotides matching TRBD2. The CDR3 consists of 17 residues. V lost 1 base to trimming and J lost 6 bases; unmatched junction nucleotides: 11. Germline loops: CDR1 LNHDA, CDR2 SQIVND (reference sequence). CDR3 loop: CASSIGIAGASRDTQYF. The DNA of the CDR3 is TGTGCCAGTAGTATAGGTATAGCGGGGGCCTCTCGGGATACGCAGTATTTT.

This clone occurred once. The V and J genes are TRBV19 and TRBJ1-4, with D perhaps TRBD1 (5 bases). CDR3 size: 11 residues. Germline V CDR1 and CDR2: LNHDA, SQIVND (reference sequence). V was trimmed by 9 bases and J by 8 bases, leaving 10 bases between them. As DNA, the CDR3 is TGTGCCAGCGGTGGGGGGGAAAAACTGTTTTTT. The encoded protein is CASGGGEKLFF.